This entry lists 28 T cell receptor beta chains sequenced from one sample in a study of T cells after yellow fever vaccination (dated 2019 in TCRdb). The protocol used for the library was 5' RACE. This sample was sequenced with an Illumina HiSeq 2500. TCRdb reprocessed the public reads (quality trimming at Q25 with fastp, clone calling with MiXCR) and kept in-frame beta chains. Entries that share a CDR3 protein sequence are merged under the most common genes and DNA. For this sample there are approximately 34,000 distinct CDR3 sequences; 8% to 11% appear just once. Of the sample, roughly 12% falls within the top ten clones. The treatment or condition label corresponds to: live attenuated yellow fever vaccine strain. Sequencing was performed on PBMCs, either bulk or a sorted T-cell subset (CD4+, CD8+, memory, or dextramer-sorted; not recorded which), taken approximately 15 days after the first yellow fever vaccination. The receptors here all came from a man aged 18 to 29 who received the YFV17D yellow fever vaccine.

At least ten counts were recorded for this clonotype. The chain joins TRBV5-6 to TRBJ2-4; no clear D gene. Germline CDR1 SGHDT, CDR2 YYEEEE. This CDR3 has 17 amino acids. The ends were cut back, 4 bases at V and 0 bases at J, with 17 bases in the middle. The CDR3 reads CASSKSYGRVAKNIQYF. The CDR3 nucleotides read TGTGCCAGCAGCAAGAGCTATGGTAGGGTAGCCAAAAACATTCAGTACTTC. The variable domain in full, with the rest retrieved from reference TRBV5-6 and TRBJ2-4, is DAGVTQSPTHLIKTRGQQVTLRCSPKSGHDTVSWYQQALGQGPQFIFQYYEEEERQRGNFPDRFSGHQFPNYSSELNVNALLLGDSALYLCASSKSYGRVAKNIQYFGAGTRLSVL.

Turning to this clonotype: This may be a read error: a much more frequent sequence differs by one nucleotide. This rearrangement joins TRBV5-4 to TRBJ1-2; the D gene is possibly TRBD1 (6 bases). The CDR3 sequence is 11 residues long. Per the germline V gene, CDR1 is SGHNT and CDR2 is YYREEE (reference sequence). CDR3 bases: TGTCCCAGCAGCCTAACAGGGATTTACACCTTC. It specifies CPSSLTGIYTF.

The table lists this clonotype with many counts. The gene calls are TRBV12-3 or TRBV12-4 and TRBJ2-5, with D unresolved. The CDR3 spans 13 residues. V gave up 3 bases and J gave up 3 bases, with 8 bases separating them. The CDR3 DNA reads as TGTGCCAGCAGTTTGTCAGAGAAAGAGACCCAGTACTTC. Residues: CASSLSEKETQYF.

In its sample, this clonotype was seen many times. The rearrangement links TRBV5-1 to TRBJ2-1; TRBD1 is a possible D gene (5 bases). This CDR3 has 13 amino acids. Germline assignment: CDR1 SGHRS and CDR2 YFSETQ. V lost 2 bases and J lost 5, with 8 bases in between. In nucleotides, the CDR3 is TGCGCCAGCAGCTTACAGGTTGACAATGAGCAGTTCTTC. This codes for CASSLQVDNEQFF.

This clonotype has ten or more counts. CDR3 DNA sequence: TGTGCCAGCAGATTTTCCGGACAGTACTTACCCCTCCACTTT. Translation gives CASRFSGQYLPLHF. The V gene is TRBV28, the J gene TRBJ1-6, with TRBD1 as a possible D gene (6 bases). The CDR3 is 14 amino acids. V was pared by 6 bases and J by 12 bases, with 18 bases between. Germline CDR1 and CDR2: MDHEN and SYDVKM.

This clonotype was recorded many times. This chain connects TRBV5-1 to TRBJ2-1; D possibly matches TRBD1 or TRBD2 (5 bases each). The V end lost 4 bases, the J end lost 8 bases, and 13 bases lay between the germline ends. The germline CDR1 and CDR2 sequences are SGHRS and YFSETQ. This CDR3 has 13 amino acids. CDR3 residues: CASSLTRGHEQFF. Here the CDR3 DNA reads TGCGCCAGCAGCCTAACACGGGGCCATGAGCAGTTCTTC.

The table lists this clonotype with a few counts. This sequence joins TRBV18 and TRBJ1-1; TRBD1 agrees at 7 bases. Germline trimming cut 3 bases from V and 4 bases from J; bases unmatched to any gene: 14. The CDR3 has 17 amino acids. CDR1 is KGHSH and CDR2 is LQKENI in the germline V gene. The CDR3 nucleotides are TGTGCCAGCTCACCTTTCACTTCAGGGGGTCGAGGCACTGAAGCTTTCTTT. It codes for CASSPFTSGGRGTEAFF.

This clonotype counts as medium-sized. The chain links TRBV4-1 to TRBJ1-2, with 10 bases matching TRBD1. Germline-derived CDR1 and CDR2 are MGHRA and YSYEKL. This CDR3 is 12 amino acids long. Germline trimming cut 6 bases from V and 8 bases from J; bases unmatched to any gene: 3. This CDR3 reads CASRQGQGGYTF. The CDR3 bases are TGCGCCAGCAGGCAGGGACAGGGGGGCTACACCTTC.

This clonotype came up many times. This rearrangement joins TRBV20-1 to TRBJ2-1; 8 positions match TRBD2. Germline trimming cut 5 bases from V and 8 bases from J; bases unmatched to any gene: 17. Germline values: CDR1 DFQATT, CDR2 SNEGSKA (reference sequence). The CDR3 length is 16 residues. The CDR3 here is CSASLSGTRILDEQFF. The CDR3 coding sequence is TGCAGTGCTTCATTATCCGGGACTAGAATTTTAGATGAGCAGTTCTTC.

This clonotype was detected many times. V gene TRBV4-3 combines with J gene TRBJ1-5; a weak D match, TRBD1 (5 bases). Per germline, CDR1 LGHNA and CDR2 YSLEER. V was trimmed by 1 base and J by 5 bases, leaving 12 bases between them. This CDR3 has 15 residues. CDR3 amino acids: CASSQGTVGDQPQHF. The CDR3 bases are TGCGCCAGCAGCCAAGGGACGGTGGGGGATCAGCCCCAGCATTTT.

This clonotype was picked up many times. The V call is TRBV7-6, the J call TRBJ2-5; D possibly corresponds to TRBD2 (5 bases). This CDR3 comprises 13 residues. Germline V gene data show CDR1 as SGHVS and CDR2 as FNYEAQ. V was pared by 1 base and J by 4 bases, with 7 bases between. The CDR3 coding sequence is TGTGCCAGCAGCTTAGTTGGGAGAGAGACCCAGTACTTC. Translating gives CASSLVGRETQYF.

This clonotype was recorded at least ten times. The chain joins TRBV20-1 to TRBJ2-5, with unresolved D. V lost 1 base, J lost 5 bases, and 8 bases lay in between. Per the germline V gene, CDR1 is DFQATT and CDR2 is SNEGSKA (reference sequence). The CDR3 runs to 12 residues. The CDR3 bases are TGCAGTGCTAGAGCGACCTATGAGACCCAGTACTTC. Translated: CSARATYETQYF.

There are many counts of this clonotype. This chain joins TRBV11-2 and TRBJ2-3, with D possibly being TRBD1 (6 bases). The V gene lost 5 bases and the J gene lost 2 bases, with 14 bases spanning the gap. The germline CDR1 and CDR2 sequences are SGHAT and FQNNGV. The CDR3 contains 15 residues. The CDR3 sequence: CASSRLGGATDTQYF. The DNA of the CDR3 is TGTGCCAGCAGCAGATTAGGGGGTGCCACAGATACGCAGTATTTT. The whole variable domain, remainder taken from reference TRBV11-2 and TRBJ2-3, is EAGVAQSPRYKIIEKRQSVAFWCNPISGHATLYWYQQILGQGPKLLIQFQNNGVVDDSQLPKDRFSAERLKGVDSTLKIQPAKLEDSAVYLCASSRLGGATDTQYFGPGTRLTVL.

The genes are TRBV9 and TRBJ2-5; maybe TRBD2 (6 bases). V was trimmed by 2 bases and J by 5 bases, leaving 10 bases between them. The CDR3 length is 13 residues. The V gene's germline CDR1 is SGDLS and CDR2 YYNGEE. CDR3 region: CASSVFGGETQYF. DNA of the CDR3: TGTGCCAGCAGCGTCTTTGGGGGGGAGACCCAGTACTTC.

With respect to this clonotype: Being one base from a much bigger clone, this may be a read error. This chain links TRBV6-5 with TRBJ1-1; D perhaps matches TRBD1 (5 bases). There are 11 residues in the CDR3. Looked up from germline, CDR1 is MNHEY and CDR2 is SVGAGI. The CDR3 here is CARSYEGSAFF. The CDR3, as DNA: TGTGCCAGAAGTTACGAGGGGAGTGCTTTCTTT.

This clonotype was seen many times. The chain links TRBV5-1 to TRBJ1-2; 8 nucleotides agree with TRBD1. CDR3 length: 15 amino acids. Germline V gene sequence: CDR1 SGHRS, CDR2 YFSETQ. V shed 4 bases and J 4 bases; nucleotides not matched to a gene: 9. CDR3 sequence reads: CASSASTGVGYGYTF. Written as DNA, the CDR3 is TGCGCCAGCAGCGCCTCGACAGGGGTGGGCTATGGCTACACCTTC.

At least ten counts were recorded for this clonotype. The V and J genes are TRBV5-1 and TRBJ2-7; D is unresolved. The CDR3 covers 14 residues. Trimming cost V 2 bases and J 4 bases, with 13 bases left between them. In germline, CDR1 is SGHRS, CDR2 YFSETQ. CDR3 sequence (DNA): TGCGCCAGCAGCTTAAGTCCCGGGCAGTACGAGCAGTACGTC. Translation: CASSLSPGQYEQYV.

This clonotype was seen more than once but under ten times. The CDR3 sequence is CASSLDGAAYNEQFF. The DNA of the CDR3 is TGTGCCAGCAGCTTGGACGGGGCCGCCTACAATGAGCAGTTCTTC. The chain is built from TRBV5-4 and TRBJ2-1; D is tentatively TRBD1 or TRBD2 (5 bases each). The germline V and J ends were trimmed by 0 bases and 2 bases, with 9 bases remaining between them. CDR1 and CDR2 from the germline V gene are SGHNT and YYREEE (reference sequence). CDR3 length: 15 amino acids.

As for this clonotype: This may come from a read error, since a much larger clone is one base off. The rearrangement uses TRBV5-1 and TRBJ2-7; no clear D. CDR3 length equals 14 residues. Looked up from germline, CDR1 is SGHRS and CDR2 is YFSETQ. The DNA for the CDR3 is TGCGCCAGCATCTTGGCCCCACAGACCTACGAGCAGTACTTC. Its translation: CASILAPQTYEQYF.

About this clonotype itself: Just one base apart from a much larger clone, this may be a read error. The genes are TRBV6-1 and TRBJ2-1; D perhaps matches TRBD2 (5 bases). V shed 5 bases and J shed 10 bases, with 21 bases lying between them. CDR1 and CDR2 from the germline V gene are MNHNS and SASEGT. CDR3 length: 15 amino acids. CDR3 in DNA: TGTGCCAGCAGTACGGACTGTTTTCGGGATCGAGAGCAGTTCTTC. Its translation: CASSTDCFRDREQFF.

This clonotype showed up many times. The CDR3 DNA reads as TGCGCCAGCAGCGGAGGGGGCGAGCAGTACTTC. This translates into CASSGGGEQYF. The chain combines TRBV5-1 with TRBJ2-7; D is possibly TRBD1 or TRBD2 (6 bases each). The CDR3 is 11 residues long. Trimming removed 4 bases at V and 6 bases at J, with 8 bases between. CDR1 is SGHRS and CDR2 is YFSETQ in the germline V gene.

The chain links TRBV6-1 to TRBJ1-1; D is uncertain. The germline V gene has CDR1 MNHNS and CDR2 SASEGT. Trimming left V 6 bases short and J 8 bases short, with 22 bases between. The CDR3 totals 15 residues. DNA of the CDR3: TGTGCCAGCAGAACTCACCATTCCGGGCCCCAAGAAGCTTTCTTT. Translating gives CASRTHHSGPQEAFF.

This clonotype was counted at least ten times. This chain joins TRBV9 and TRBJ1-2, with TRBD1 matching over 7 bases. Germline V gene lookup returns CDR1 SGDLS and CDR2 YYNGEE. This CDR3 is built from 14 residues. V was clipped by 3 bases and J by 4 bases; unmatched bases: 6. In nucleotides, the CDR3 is TGTGCCAGCAGCGGCACAGGGGCCGGCTATGGCTACACCTTC. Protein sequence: CASSGTGAGYGYTF.

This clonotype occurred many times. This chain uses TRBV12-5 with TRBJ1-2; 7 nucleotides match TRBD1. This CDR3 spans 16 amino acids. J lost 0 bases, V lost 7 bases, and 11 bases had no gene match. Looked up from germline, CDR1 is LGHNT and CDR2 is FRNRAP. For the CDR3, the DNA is TGTGCTAGTGCCCTCCGGACGGGACAGACTAACTATGGCTACACCTTC. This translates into CASALRTGQTNYGYTF.

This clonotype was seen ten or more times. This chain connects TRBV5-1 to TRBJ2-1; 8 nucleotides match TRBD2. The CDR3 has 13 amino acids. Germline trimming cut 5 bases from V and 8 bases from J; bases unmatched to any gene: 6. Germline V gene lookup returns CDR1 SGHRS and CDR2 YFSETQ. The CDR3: CASSRAGVDEQFF. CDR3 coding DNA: TGCGCCAGCAGTCGAGCGGGGGTCGATGAGCAGTTCTTC.

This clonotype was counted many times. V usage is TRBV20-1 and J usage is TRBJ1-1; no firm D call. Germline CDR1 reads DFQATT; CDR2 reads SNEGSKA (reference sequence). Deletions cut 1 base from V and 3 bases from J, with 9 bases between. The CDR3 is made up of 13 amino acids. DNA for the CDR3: TGCAGTGCTAGAGCTGGGAGGGACACTGAAGCTTTCTTT. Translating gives CSARAGRDTEAFF.

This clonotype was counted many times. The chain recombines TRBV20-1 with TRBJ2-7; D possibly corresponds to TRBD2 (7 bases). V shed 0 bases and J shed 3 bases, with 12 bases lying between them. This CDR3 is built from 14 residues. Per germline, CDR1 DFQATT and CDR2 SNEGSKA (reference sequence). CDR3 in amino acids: CSARDGGAHYEQYF. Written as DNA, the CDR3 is TGCAGTGCTAGAGATGGGGGGGCCCACTACGAGCAGTACTTC.

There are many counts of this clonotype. In DNA, the CDR3 is TGTGCCAGCAGTGAGGGGACAGGAGAAGGTTACGAGCAGTACTTC. This translates into CASSEGTGEGYEQYF. V and J are TRBV6-2 or TRBV6-3 and TRBJ2-7, with 8 bases fitting TRBD1. J lost 4 bases, V lost 5 bases, and 10 bases had no gene match. This CDR3 spans 15 amino acids. The germline V gene has CDR1 MNHEY and CDR2 SVGEGT.